These 3 T cell receptor beta chains share one sample of origin, sequenced in a study of vaccination and CD4 T cells after COVID-19. Antigens for these TCRs are unknown. Treatment defined: roughly nine-day PBMC culture with coronavirus spike peptide pools or control peptides (ViraFEST assay). Sequencing of DNA taken from cultured CD4+ T cells relied on the Oncomine TCR Beta short-read assay. TCRdb reprocessed the PCR reads with MiXCR, giving one entry per CDR3 protein. The data hold over 15,000 distinct CDR3 sequences, with roughly 51% observed a single time. Sequenced input: CD4+ T cells from blood, cultured in vitro. All receptors derive from a human donor who had recovered from COVID-19.

This clonotype was counted a few times. The CDR3 here is CASSDSAGYGYTF. In DNA form, the CDR3 reads TGTGCCAGCAGTGACAGCGCCGGCTATGGCTACACCTTC. This chain links TRBV2 with TRBJ1-2, with no clear D. This CDR3 has 13 amino acids. Deletions cut 3 bases from V and 4 bases from J, with 9 bases between. Germline V gives CDR1 SNHLY, CDR2 FYNNEI.

There are a few counts of this clonotype. The rearrangement joins TRBV19 to TRBJ1-5, with 8 bases that match TRBD1. The CDR3 runs to 14 residues. With 7 bases clipped from V and 5 bases from J, the junction kept 7 bases outside the gene matches. Per germline, CDR1 LNHDA and CDR2 SQIVND (reference sequence). CDR3 protein: CASTPGQDDQPQHF. Here the CDR3 DNA reads TGTGCCAGTACCCCGGGACAGGACGATCAGCCCCAGCATTTT.

V and J are TRBV6-1 and TRBJ1-3; D perhaps matches TRBD1 (6 bases). The CDR3 has 15 amino acids. V lost 7 bases, J lost 4 bases, and 17 bases lay in between. Germline CDR1 is MNHNS and CDR2 is SASEGT. CDR3 loop: CASMTRTVRGNTIYF. The CDR3, as DNA: TGTGCCAGCATGACGAGGACAGTCAGGGGAAACACCATATATTTT.